The entry below gives a single T cell receptor beta chain sequence along with its context. The antigen is unknown. TCRdb used MiXCR to reprocess the 5' RACE reads, holding one entry per CDR3 protein. The profile covers about 63,000 distinct CDR3 sequences, with roughly 7.3% appearing a single time and 35% to 45% taken by the ten largest. This sample was taken from a study of T cells after yellow fever vaccination. Whole-study results and caveats: Shared CD4/CD8 clonotypes were a small share, likely from convergent recombination.

Trimming removed 4 bases from V and 0 bases from J, with 6 bases in between. There are 13 residues in the CDR3. CDR1 is MNHEY and CDR2 is SVGAGI in the germline V gene. The sequenced sample was CD8+ T cells sorted from PBMCs, obtained 15 days after the yellow fever booster vaccination. This TCR was recovered from a man aged 30 to 45 who received the YFV17D yellow fever vaccine. This chain joins TRBV6-5 and TRBJ1-2; a possible D gene is TRBD1 (6 bases). CDR3 protein: CASSWTANYGYTF. CDR3 bases: TGTGCCAGCAGTTGGACAGCTAACTATGGCTACACCTTC.